One and the same sample provided the 14 T cell receptor beta chains below, sequenced in a study of blood T cell repertoires in COVID-19. The protocol was immunoSEQ multiplex PCR, while the TCRdb copy is restricted to in-frame clones and leaves out a portion. The table has under 200,000 clones, 85% to 90% seen once; the top ten hold 0.58%. Sequenced: peripheral blood. Source of these receptors: a man aged 60 to 69 with COVID-19, enrolled during active disease.

The chain employs TRBV5-4 and TRBJ1-1; TRBD1 aligns across 7 bases. Germline CDR1 and CDR2: SGHNT and YYREEE (reference sequence). The V segment lost 0 bases and the J segment 6 bases; nucleotides outside the gene matches: 5. This CDR3 has 14 amino acids. CDR3: CASSLAGGGSEAFF. The CDR3, as DNA: TGTGCCAGCAGCTTGGCAGGGGGAGGTTCTGAAGCTTTCTTT.

The chain has TRBV2 and TRBJ1-6; 7 bases fit TRBD1. The CDR3 extends over 15 amino acids. Looked up from germline, CDR1 is SNHLY and CDR2 is FYNNEI. Trimming cost V 6 bases and J 6 bases; bases outside gene matches: 8. The CDR3 region is CASSAWDSPNSPLHF. The CDR3 DNA reads as TGTGCCAGCAGCGCTTGGGACAGTCCTAATTCACCCCTCCACTTT. The whole variable domain, filled in from reference TRBV2 and TRBJ1-6, reads EPEVTQTPSHQVTQMGQEVILRCVPISNHLYFYWYRQILGQKVEFLVSFYNNEISEKSEIFDDQFSVERPDGSNFTLKIRSTKLEDSAMYFCASSAWDSPNSPLHFGNGTRLTVT.

The rearrangement links TRBV11-2 to TRBJ2-1; 9 positions match TRBD1. After removal of 3 bases from V and 9 bases from J, the junction contained 12 bases not matched to a gene. From germline, CDR1 is SGHAT and CDR2 FQNNGV. This CDR3 is 16 amino acids long. CDR3 amino acids: CASSFFWTGDPAEQFF. For the CDR3, the DNA is TGTGCCAGCAGCTTTTTCTGGACAGGGGATCCCGCTGAGCAGTTCTTC.

The rearrangement joins TRBV24-1 to TRBJ2-1; 11 bases are a match to TRBD2. The CDR3 totals 15 residues. V gave up 5 bases and J gave up 5 bases; unmatched junction bases: 4. Germline V lookup: CDR1 KGHDR, CDR2 SFDVKD. The CDR3 bases are TGTGCCACCAGTGGTGGACTAGCGGGCAACAATGAGCAGTTCTTC. Translated, it gives CATSGGLAGNNEQFF.

In regard to this clone: The junction differs from germline at one of its ends, possibly a read error. This chain uses TRBV19 with TRBJ1-4; tentative D call: TRBD1 (6 bases). Germline CDR1 LNHDA, CDR2 SQIVND (reference sequence). The CDR3 sequence is 12 residues long. This CDR3 is CTSGGAGEKLFF. The CDR3 DNA follows: TGTACCAGTGGGGGGGCGGGTGAAAAACTGTTTTTT.

V gene TRBV5-6 combines with J gene TRBJ2-3; 8 nucleotides line up with TRBD1. Per the germline V gene, CDR1 is SGHDT and CDR2 is YYEEEE. V lost 4 bases and J lost 5; bases outside the gene matches: 9. This CDR3 comprises 15 residues. CDR3 sequence: CASSRPDRAEDTQYF. The CDR3 DNA reads as TGTGCCAGCAGCCGACCGGACAGGGCTGAAGATACGCAGTATTTT.

The chain has TRBV7-2 and TRBJ2-5; 7 nucleotides match TRBD2. J gave up 5 bases and V 4 bases, and 10 bases lay outside the gene matches. CDR1 is SGHTA and CDR2 is FQGNSA in the germline V gene. CDR3 length: 15 amino acids. The CDR3 region is CASSSGPDGRETQYF. CDR3 DNA sequence: TGTGCCAGCAGCTCCGGACCCGACGGGAGGGAGACCCAGTACTTC.

This chain connects TRBV5-1 to TRBJ1-1, with 9 bases that match TRBD1. The CDR3 totals 16 residues. Germline CDR1 and CDR2: SGHRS and YFSETQ. The junction had 8 bases not matched to a gene; V was cut back by 4 bases and J by 1 base. The chain's CDR3 is CASSHLQGAENTEAFF. The DNA of the CDR3 is TGCGCCAGCAGCCATCTACAGGGGGCGGAGAACACTGAAGCTTTCTTT.

CDR3 region: CASSPRKGQLNTEAFF. CDR3 coding DNA: TGTGCCAGCTCACCACGTAAAGGACAGTTGAACACTGAAGCTTTCTTT. The V call is TRBV18, the J call TRBJ1-1; a weak D match, TRBD1 (6 bases). The CDR3 contains 16 residues. V was trimmed by 1 base and J by 0 bases, leaving 12 bases between them. The germline CDR1 and CDR2 sequences are KGHSH and LQKENI.

In this sample, this clone turned up once. The chain recombines TRBV10-3 with TRBJ2-3, with D possibly being TRBD2 (6 bases). The CDR3 is made up of 12 amino acids. V was shortened by 9 bases and J by 1 base, with 8 bases between the two germline ends. Germline V CDR1 and CDR2: ENHRY, SYGVKD. CDR3 sequence (DNA): TGTGCCATGGCGGGACGCACAGATACGCAGTATTTT. It yields the protein CAMAGRTDTQYF.

The rearrangement joins TRBV6-5 to TRBJ1-1; D unclear. CDR1 is MNHEY, CDR2 SVGAGI, per germline. V dropped 7 bases and J dropped 4 bases, with 7 bases sitting between them. The CDR3 is made up of 11 amino acids. The CDR3 DNA follows: TGTGCCAGCACCACCAGCACTGAAGCTTTCTTT. Its protein product is CASTTSTEAFF.

The chain couples TRBV4-1 to TRBJ1-1; 10 bases are shared with TRBD1. The CDR3 sequence is 19 residues long. Germline V gene sequence: CDR1 MGHRA, CDR2 YSYEKL. V lost 1 base, J lost 7 bases, and 18 bases stayed unmatched. CDR3 DNA: TGCGCCAGCAGCCAAGGTATCTCTGACAGGGGGCAACTCTGGGGTGAAGCTTTCTTT. Protein sequence: CASSQGISDRGQLWGEAFF.

This clone was seen just once. The V and J genes are TRBV7-9 and TRBJ1-1; D is perhaps TRBD1 (6 bases). The V gene's germline CDR1 is SEHNR and CDR2 FQNEAQ (reference sequence). V dropped 5 bases and J dropped 5 bases, with 18 bases sitting between them. The CDR3 has 15 residues. CDR3 in amino acids: CASSPNGARGTEAFF. In DNA form, the CDR3 reads TGTGCCAGCAGCCCCAACGGGGCGAGGGGGACTGAAGCTTTCTTT.

The V gene is TRBV24-1, the J gene TRBJ2-7, with a possible D match to TRBD1 (5 bases). There are 13 residues in the CDR3. In germline, CDR1 is KGHDR, CDR2 SFDVKD. V was pared by 4 bases and J by 4 bases, with 10 bases between. This CDR3 reads CATSDHDSYEQYF. DNA of the CDR3: TGTGCCACCAGTGACCACGACAGTTACGAGCAGTACTTC.